These 10 T cell receptor beta chains came from one sample sequenced in a study of blood T cell repertoires in COVID-19. The data were produced by immunoSEQ multiplex PCR, yet TCRdb's version contains in-frame clones alone and is incomplete. The table has 300,000 to 500,000 clones, over 75% seen once. Material for sequencing was PBMCs or T cells enriched from blood (not recorded which). Every receptor here comes from a woman in her twenties or thirties with acute COVID-19.

The chain couples TRBV7-6 to TRBJ2-2; D may be TRBD1 (5 bases). Trimming removed 9 bases from V and 5 bases from J, with 13 bases in between. The length of the CDR3 is 13 residues. The germline V gene has CDR1 SGHVS and CDR2 FNYEAQ. The CDR3 nucleotides read TGTGCCAGTCAGGGTGCTGGGACCGGGGAGCTGTTTTTT. As protein: CASQGAGTGELFF.

Written as DNA, the CDR3 is TGCGCCAGCAGAAGGGGACAGAACACTGAAGCTTTCTTT. Translating gives CASRRGQNTEAFF. The chain joins TRBV10-1 to TRBJ1-1; D might be TRBD1 (6 bases). From germline, CDR1 is WNHNN and CDR2 SYGVQD (reference sequence). This CDR3 is built from 13 residues. V was pared by 6 bases and J by 1 base, with 9 bases between.

The chain recombines TRBV7-9 with TRBJ2-3, with TRBD2 matching over 9 bases. V dropped 8 bases and J dropped 2; count of bases not matched to a gene: 5. Germline loops: CDR1 SEHNR, CDR2 FQNEAQ (reference sequence). The CDR3 loop spans 14 amino acids. This chain's CDR3 is CASGQRGATDTQYF. The DNA for the CDR3 is TGTGCCAGCGGTCAGCGGGGGGCCACAGATACGCAGTATTTT. The variable domain in full, completed from reference TRBV7-9 and TRBJ2-3, reads DTGVSQNPRHKITKRGQNVTFRCDPISEHNRLYWYRQTLGQGPEFLTYFQNEAQLEKSRLLSDRFSAERPKGSFSTLEIQRTEQGDSAMYLCASGQRGATDTQYFGPGTRLTVL.

The rearrangement links TRBV15 to TRBJ2-7; tentative D call: TRBD1 (5 bases). In germline, CDR1 is LNHNV, CDR2 YYDKDF (reference sequence). The CDR3 spans 14 residues. V was shortened by 2 bases and J by 0 bases, with 8 bases between the two germline ends. CDR3 coding DNA: TGTGCCACCAGCAGACAGGGCGGCTCCTACGAGCAGTACTTC. Translating it yields CATSRQGGSYEQYF. The whole variable domain, remainder taken from reference TRBV15 and TRBJ2-7, is DAMVIQNPRYQVTQFGKPVTLSCSQTLNHNVMYWYQQKSSQAPKLLFHYYDKDFNNEADTPDNFQSRRPNTSFCFLDIRSPGLGDTAMYLCATSRQGGSYEQYFGPGTRLTVT.

The genes are TRBV11-2 and TRBJ1-1; unclear D gene. Germline CDR1 is SGHAT and CDR2 is FQNNGV. V dropped 0 bases and J dropped 11 bases, with 19 bases sitting between them. CDR3 length: 15 residues. DNA for the CDR3: TGTGCCAGCAGCTTAGAGGGTAGGATCGGAGGGAGGGCTTTCTTT. As protein: CASSLEGRIGGRAFF.

This clone has a count of ten or more. The J gene is TRBJ2-7, the V gene TRBV30; D is perhaps TRBD1 (6 bases). V was shortened by 1 base and J by 3 bases, with 10 bases between the two germline ends. The CDR3 runs 13 residues. Looked up from germline, CDR1 is GTSNPN and CDR2 is SVGIG (reference sequence). CDR3 bases: TGTGCCTGGAGTGAGGACAGCGGCTACGAGCAGTACTTC. Translating gives CAWSEDSGYEQYF.

In this sample, this clone turned up once. This chain joins TRBV7-2 and TRBJ2-5, with D possibly TRBD1 on 5 matching bases. Germline V gives CDR1 SGHTA, CDR2 FQGNSA. This CDR3 region has 14 residues. Deletions cut 4 bases from V and 7 bases from J, with 16 bases between. The CDR3 region is CASSSRVALWTQYF. CDR3 coding DNA: TGTGCCAGCAGCTCCAGGGTGGCCCTGTGGACCCAGTACTTC.

The J gene is TRBJ1-4, the V gene TRBV20-1, with 9 bases aligning to TRBD1. V dropped 3 bases and J dropped 8; count of bases not matched to a gene: 4. The V gene's germline CDR1 is DFQATT and CDR2 SNEGSKA (reference sequence). CDR3 length equals 13 residues. The CDR3 DNA sequence: TGCAGTGCTAGTGGGGACAGGGTAGAAAAACTGTTTTTT. Residues: CSASGDRVEKLFF.

CDR3 sequence reads: CASSDDGALFYNEQFF. The DNA of the CDR3 is TGTGCCAGCAGTGACGACGGAGCCTTATTCTACAATGAGCAGTTCTTC. J is TRBJ2-1 and V is TRBV6-1; D unclear. The CDR3 extends over 16 amino acids. V lost 3 bases to trimming and J lost 3 bases, with 15 bases between them. Per the germline V gene, CDR1 is MNHNS and CDR2 is SASEGT.

The J gene is TRBJ1-1, the V gene TRBV3-1 (or the pseudogene TRBV3-2); D unresolved. CDR1 is LGHDT, CDR2 YNNKEL, per germline (reference sequence). Deletions cut 4 bases from V and 0 bases from J, with 9 bases between. The CDR3 extends over 14 amino acids. The CDR3 loop is CASSPWLMNTEAFF. CDR3 nucleotides: TGTGCCAGCAGCCCGTGGCTCATGAACACTGAAGCTTTCTTT.